Presented here are 11 T cell receptor beta chains from one specimen sequenced in a study of T cells after posttransplantation cyclophosphamide. Clones were read by immunoSEQ multiplex PCR, and TCRdb kept only the in-frame ones, dropping some. Among roughly 70,000 clones listed, around 93% were seen once. Sequences were obtained from PBMCs. The receptors come from a woman in her 30s in good health and a related stem cell transplant donor.

This clone showed up just once. The chain recombines TRBV6-6 with TRBJ1-2; D unclear. Germline V gene lookup returns CDR1 MNHNY and CDR2 SVGAGI (reference sequence). This CDR3 spans 10 amino acids. Between the trimmed V and J ends, which lost 9 bases and 4 bases, there was a span of 6 bases. The CDR3 loop is CASSSYGYTF. The DNA for the CDR3 is TGTGCCAGTTCCTCCTATGGCTACACCTTC.

This chain links TRBV5-4 with TRBJ1-4; TRBD1 agrees at 7 bases. The germline gives CDR1 SGHNT, CDR2 YYREEE (reference sequence). The CDR3 loop spans 14 amino acids. The ends lost 4 bases at V and 3 bases at J; junction bases unmatched: 3. The CDR3 DNA sequence: TGTGCCAGCAGCCGGGGACAGCCTAATGAAAAACTGTTTTTT. Protein: CASSRGQPNEKLFF. Together with reference TRBV5-4 and TRBJ1-4, the CDR3 gives the full variable domain: ETGVTQSPTHLIKTRGQQVTLRCSSQSGHNTVSWYQQALGQGPQFIFQYYREEENGRGNFPPRFSGLQFPNYSSELNVNALELDDSALYLCASSRGQPNEKLFFGSGTQLSVL.

The rearrangement uses TRBV5-5 and TRBJ2-3; 7 nucleotides agree with TRBD1. This CDR3 has 18 amino acids. Germline CDR1 SGHKS, CDR2 YYEKEE (reference sequence). J lost 1 base, V lost 0 bases, and 11 bases had no gene match. In DNA, the CDR3 is TGTGCCAGCAGCTTGGGCCCCATGACAGGGTCCGGCACAGATACGCAGTATTTT. This gives the protein CASSLGPMTGSGTDTQYF.

This chain joins TRBV7-8 and TRBJ1-2; tentatively, D is TRBD1 (5 bases). This CDR3 spans 13 amino acids. V lost 7 bases and J 8 bases, leaving 17 bases between the germline ends. CDR1 and CDR2 from the germline V gene are SGHVS and FQNEAQ. For the CDR3, the DNA is TGTGCCAGCACCAAAATAGCCCGGGGCGGCTACACCTTC. Protein sequence: CASTKIARGGYTF.

The genes are TRBV4-1 and TRBJ2-3; 9 nucleotides match TRBD1. CDR1 and CDR2 (germline): MGHRA, YSYEKL. CDR3 length: 15 amino acids. Trimming at V came to 3 bases and at J to 2 bases, leaving 3 bases not matched to a gene. CDR3 region: CASSQGQGITDTQYF. The CDR3 DNA is TGCGCCAGCAGCCAGGGACAGGGAATCACAGATACGCAGTATTTT.

The chain employs TRBV7-2 and TRBJ1-5; 7 bases are a match to TRBD1. CDR3 length equals 16 residues. V shed 1 base and J 1 base; nucleotides not matched to a gene: 4. In germline, CDR1 is SGHTA, CDR2 FQGNSA. CDR3 nucleotide sequence: TGTGCCAGCAGCTTAGTCCCGACAGGGAGCAATCAGCCCCAGCATTTT. Protein product: CASSLVPTGSNQPQHF.

In this sample, this clone turned up once. J is TRBJ2-1 and V is TRBV6-5; 11 positions agree with TRBD1. Germline V lookup: CDR1 MNHEY, CDR2 SVGAGI. Unmatched junction bases numbered 8, after V lost 4 bases and J lost 9 bases. This CDR3 is 15 amino acids long. CDR3 protein: CASSLGTGGSGEQFF. The CDR3 bases are TGTGCCAGCAGTTTGGGGACAGGGGGTTCGGGTGAGCAGTTCTTC.

The V and J genes are TRBV28 and TRBJ1-2; possible D gene TRBD1, 5 bases. V lost 5 bases and J lost 0, with 13 bases in between. The V gene's germline CDR1 is MDHEN and CDR2 SYDVKM. The CDR3 covers 15 residues. The CDR3 loop is CASSPPGSPNYGYTF. DNA of the CDR3: TGTGCCAGCAGTCCGCCAGGGAGCCCTAACTATGGCTACACCTTC.

The chain links TRBV5-5 to TRBJ2-7; 8 bases are a match to TRBD1. This CDR3 is 18 amino acids long. The ends lost 0 bases at V and 2 bases at J; junction bases unmatched: 13. Germline V gives CDR1 SGHKS, CDR2 YYEKEE (reference sequence). Here the CDR3 DNA reads TGTGCCAGCAGCTTGGCCCCACCAGCACAGGGGGTCCCCTACGAGCAGTACTTC. Protein product: CASSLAPPAQGVPYEQYF.

This clone has more than one count but fewer than ten. This rearrangement joins TRBV5-1 to TRBJ1-2; maybe TRBD1 (5 bases). Trimming took 2 bases from V and 3 from J, leaving 8 bases between them. From germline, CDR1 is SGHRS and CDR2 YFSETQ. The CDR3 consists of 13 residues. CDR3 loop: CASSLDSYYGYTF. DNA of the CDR3: TGCGCCAGCAGCTTAGACAGCTACTATGGCTACACCTTC.

The gene calls are TRBV2 and TRBJ1-2, with 7 bases lining up with TRBD1. CDR1 is SNHLY, CDR2 FYNNEI, per germline. This CDR3 comprises 14 residues. V shed 7 bases, J shed 3 bases, and the junction held 8 bases outside the gene matches. The CDR3 spells CASTLGGADYGYTF. The CDR3 nucleotides read TGTGCCAGCACCTTAGGGGGCGCGGACTATGGCTACACCTTC.